This T cell receptor (beta chain) is drawn from a study of T-cell reconstitution after alpha-beta-depleted transplantation in children. Study results and limitations: Reportedly, only several hundred clones from non-depleted graft cells drove alpha-beta T-cell counts at about two months. Newly made T cells mostly supplied T-cell counts and diversity one year after transplant. Surviving recipient T cells and thymic progenitors accounted for the high day-60 TCRbeta diversity observed in some patients.

This clonotype was seen repeatedly, ten times or more. The antigen is unknown. Researchers prepared the TCRbeta library using unique molecular identifiers, the study reports. A single record per CDR3 protein comes from TCRdb applying MiXCR to the PCR reads. Of 240,000 or so distinct CDR3 sequences in the sample, roughly 8.2% were seen once. Here the sequenced sample was PBMCs, mostly from graft donor cells, taken 180 days after TCRalphabeta/CD19-depleted stem cell transplant. The TCR was taken from a male patient aged 10 to 17 who had a stem cell transplant for acute lymphoblastic leukemia, so the T cells may come from the graft donor.

CDR3 sequence reads: CSASLGGETQYF. The CDR3 DNA is TGCAGTGCTAGCCTAGGGGGAGAGACCCAGTACTTC. This chain connects TRBV20-1 to TRBJ2-5, with D perhaps TRBD1 (6 bases). The CDR3 spans 12 residues. Trimming shortened V by 3 bases and J by 4 bases, and 9 bases separated the two germline ends. Looked up from germline, CDR1 is DFQATT and CDR2 is SNEGSKA (reference sequence).